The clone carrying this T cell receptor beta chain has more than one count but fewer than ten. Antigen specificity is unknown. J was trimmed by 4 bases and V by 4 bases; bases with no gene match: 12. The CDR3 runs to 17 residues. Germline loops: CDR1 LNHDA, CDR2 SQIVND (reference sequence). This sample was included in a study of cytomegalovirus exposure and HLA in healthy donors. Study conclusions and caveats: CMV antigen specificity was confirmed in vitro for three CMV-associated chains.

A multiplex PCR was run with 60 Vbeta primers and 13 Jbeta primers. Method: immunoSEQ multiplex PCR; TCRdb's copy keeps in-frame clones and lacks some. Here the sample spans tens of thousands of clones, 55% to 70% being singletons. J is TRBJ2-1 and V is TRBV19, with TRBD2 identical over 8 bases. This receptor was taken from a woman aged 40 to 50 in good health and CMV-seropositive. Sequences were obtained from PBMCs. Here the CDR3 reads CASSTRGAGGLYNEQFF. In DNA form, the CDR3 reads TGTGCCAGTAGTACCCGGGGGGCGGGAGGCCTTTACAATGAGCAGTTCTTC.